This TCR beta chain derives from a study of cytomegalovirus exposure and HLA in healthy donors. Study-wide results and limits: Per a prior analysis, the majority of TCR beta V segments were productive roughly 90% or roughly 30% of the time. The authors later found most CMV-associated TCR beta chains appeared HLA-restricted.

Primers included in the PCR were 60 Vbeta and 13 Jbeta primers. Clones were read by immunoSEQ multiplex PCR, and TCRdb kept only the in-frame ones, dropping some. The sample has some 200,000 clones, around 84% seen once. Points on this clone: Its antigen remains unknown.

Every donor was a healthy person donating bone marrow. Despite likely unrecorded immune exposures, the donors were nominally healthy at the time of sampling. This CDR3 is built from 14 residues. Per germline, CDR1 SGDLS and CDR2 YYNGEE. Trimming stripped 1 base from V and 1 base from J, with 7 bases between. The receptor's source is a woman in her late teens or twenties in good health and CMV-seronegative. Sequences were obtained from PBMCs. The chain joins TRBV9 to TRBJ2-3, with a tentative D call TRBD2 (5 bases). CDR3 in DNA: TGTGCCAGCAGCGTATTGCGGGGCACAGATACGCAGTATTTT. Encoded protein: CASSVLRGTDTQYF.